The 6 T cell receptor beta chains presented below share a single source sample, sequenced in a study of identical twins. Using its own MiXCR run on the 5' RACE reads, TCRdb lists one record per CDR3 protein. The table includes approximately 550,000 distinct CDR3 sequences, approximately 20% detected once. Another study also made use of these data, one on yellow fever vaccine responses in identical twins.

Material: CD4+ T cells sorted from blood. All receptors derive from a young woman in good health.

This chain connects TRBV3-1 to TRBJ1-1; 7 bases are shared with TRBD1. Germline V gives CDR1 LGHDT, CDR2 YNNKEL (reference sequence). J gave up 4 bases and V 3 bases, and 5 bases lay outside the gene matches. CDR3 length: 14 residues. The CDR3 spells CASSQPTGSTEAFF. CDR3 coding DNA: TGTGCCAGCAGCCAGCCGACAGGGTCCACTGAAGCTTTCTTT.

J is TRBJ1-2 and V is TRBV19; D might be TRBD1 (6 bases). The CDR3 contains 11 residues. Germline V gene data show CDR1 as LNHDA and CDR2 as SQIVND (reference sequence). Trimming took off 6 bases at V and 6 bases at J, with 8 bases between the two ends. The CDR3 region is CASRRQDGYTF. CDR3 nucleotides: TGTGCCAGTAGACGACAGGATGGCTACACCTTC.

The chain employs TRBV5-1 and TRBJ2-1; D possibly corresponds to TRBD2 (5 bases). Germline lookup yields CDR1 SGHRS and CDR2 YFSETQ. With 4 bases removed from V and 7 bases from J, the gap between germline ends came to 12 bases. The CDR3 runs 13 residues. The CDR3 loop is CASSPTSWNEQFF. The CDR3 DNA reads as TGCGCCAGCAGCCCAACTAGTTGGAATGAGCAGTTCTTC.

This clonotype was found a few times. The rearrangement links TRBV6-5 to TRBJ2-1; a weak D match, TRBD2 (5 bases). The CDR3 has 14 amino acids. Germline V lookup: CDR1 MNHEY, CDR2 SVGAGI. Between the trimmed V and J ends, which lost 2 bases and 4 bases, there was a span of 9 bases. CDR3 DNA sequence: TGTGCCAGCAGTTACGGGCTAGCTTACAATGAGCAGTTCTTC. Protein sequence: CASSYGLAYNEQFF.

The CDR3 reads CASSRQDLSETQYF. For the CDR3, the DNA is TGTGCCAGCAGCAGACAGGATTTGTCAGAGACCCAGTACTTC. This chain uses TRBV2 with TRBJ2-5, with D possibly TRBD1 on 6 matching bases. This CDR3 has 14 amino acids. The V and J ends lost 6 bases and 4 bases respectively, with 15 bases between them. Per germline, CDR1 SNHLY and CDR2 FYNNEI.

J is TRBJ2-1 and V is TRBV6-1, with TRBD2 matching 10 bases. This CDR3 region has 15 residues. V lost 6 bases to trimming and J lost 8 bases; unmatched junction nucleotides: 10. Germline lookup yields CDR1 MNHNS and CDR2 SASEGT. DNA of the CDR3: TGTGCCAGCAGCAAATCAAGCGGGAGGGCCCATGAGCAGTTCTTC. This translates into CASSKSSGRAHEQFF.